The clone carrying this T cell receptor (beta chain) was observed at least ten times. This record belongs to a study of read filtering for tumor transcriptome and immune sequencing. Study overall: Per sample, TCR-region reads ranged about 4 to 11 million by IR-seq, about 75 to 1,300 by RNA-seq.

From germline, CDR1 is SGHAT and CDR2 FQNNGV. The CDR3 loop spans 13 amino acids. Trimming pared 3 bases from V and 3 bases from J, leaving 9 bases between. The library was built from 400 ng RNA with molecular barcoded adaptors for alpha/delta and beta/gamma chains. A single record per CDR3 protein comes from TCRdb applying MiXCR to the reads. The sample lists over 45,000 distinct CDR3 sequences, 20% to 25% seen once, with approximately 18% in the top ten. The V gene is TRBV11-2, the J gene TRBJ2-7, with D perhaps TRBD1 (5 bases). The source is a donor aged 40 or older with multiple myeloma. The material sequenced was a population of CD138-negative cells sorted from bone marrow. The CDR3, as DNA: TGTGCCAGCAGCTTCCGTAGGGGCTACGAGCAGTACTTC. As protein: CASSFRRGYEQYF.